One and the same sample provided the 26 T cell receptor beta chains below, sequenced in a study of immune characterization of retroperitoneal liposarcoma. TCRdb passed the PCR reads through MiXCR, listing each CDR3 protein once. The sample shows roughly 9,800 distinct CDR3 sequences, around a quarter of them seen only once. Sequenced material: blood. Receptor source: a male donor with retroperitoneal liposarcoma.

This clonotype showed up many times. V gene TRBV6-6 combines with J gene TRBJ2-5; D could derive from TRBD1 or TRBD2 (5 bases each). Trimming shortened V by 7 bases and J by 2 bases, and 8 bases separated the two germline ends. CDR1 and CDR2 (germline): MNHNY, SVGAGI (reference sequence). The CDR3 is made up of 12 amino acids. CDR3 in amino acids: CASKEGQETQYF. The CDR3 DNA is TGTGCCAGCAAAGAGGGGCAAGAGACCCAGTACTTC.

This clonotype has at least ten counts. The chain couples TRBV6-1 to TRBJ1-3; TRBD1 agrees at 7 bases. The J segment lost 8 bases and the V segment lost 5 bases, leaving 9 bases of the junction unmatched. In germline, CDR1 is MNHNS, CDR2 SASEGT. This CDR3 has 14 amino acids. CDR3 DNA: TGTGCCAGCAGTATTCGGACAGGAGGGGACACCATATATTTT. Translated: CASSIRTGGDTIYF.

V and J are TRBV12-3 or TRBV12-4 and TRBJ1-2, with D uncertain. The CDR3 loop spans 15 amino acids. V shed 3 bases and J shed 8 bases, with 19 bases lying between them. This chain's CDR3 is CASSFERVEVEGYTF. The CDR3 bases are TGTGCCAGCAGTTTCGAGAGGGTCGAAGTTGAGGGCTACACCTTC.

In its sample, this clonotype was seen many times. This chain connects TRBV6-1 to TRBJ2-2; D perhaps matches TRBD1 (5 bases). Germline V gene sequence: CDR1 MNHNS, CDR2 SASEGT. The V end was cut by 2 bases, the J end by 5 bases, with 9 bases between. CDR3 length: 14 residues. CDR3 bases: TGTGCCAGCAGTGAATCACAGGCTACCGGGGAGCTGTTTTTT. This codes for CASSESQATGELFF.

In its sample, this clonotype was seen once. The gene calls are TRBV7-2 and TRBJ2-1; 9 bases agree with TRBD2. The tail of the sequence fits TRBJ2-7 better, so the J call may be wrong. This CDR3 comprises 15 residues. CDR1 is SGHTA and CDR2 is FQGNSA in the germline V gene. In DNA form, the CDR3 reads TGTGCCAGCAGCGACTGGGAGCGGGGGGACTACGAGCAGTACTTC. This codes for CASSDWERGDYEQYF.

The chain links TRBV6-1 to TRBJ2-1; D may be TRBD2 (5 bases). Germline V gene sequence: CDR1 MNHNS, CDR2 SASEGT. The CDR3 consists of 14 residues. Between the trimmed V and J ends, which lost 1 base and 4 bases, there was a span of 8 bases. This CDR3 reads CASSEGESYNEQFF. The CDR3 bases are TGTGCCAGCAGTGAAGGGGAGTCGTACAATGAGCAGTTCTTC.

The CDR3 DNA reads TGTGCCAGCAGTGAAGGGATGTCCTTCTACAATGAGCAGTTCTTC. It yields the protein CASSEGMSFYNEQFF. The gene calls are TRBV6-5 and TRBJ2-1; D call uncertain. Looked up from germline, CDR1 is MNHEY and CDR2 is SVGAGI. The ends were cut back, 5 bases at V and 3 bases at J, with 14 bases in the middle. The CDR3 is made up of 15 amino acids.

Ten or more counts support this clonotype. The chain uses TRBV10-1 and TRBJ1-4; D gene unclear. V was shortened by 5 bases and J by 4 bases, with 11 bases between the two germline ends. CDR1 and CDR2 (germline): WNHNN, SYGVQD (reference sequence). There are 14 residues in the CDR3. The chain's CDR3 is CASSWRYVNEKLFF. In nucleotides, the CDR3 is TGCGCCAGCAGTTGGCGGTACGTTAATGAAAAACTGTTTTTT.

This clonotype has at least ten counts. This chain joins TRBV12-3 or TRBV12-4 and TRBJ2-1, with D maybe TRBD2 (7 bases). Trimming left V 5 bases short and J 10 bases short, with 21 bases between. The CDR3 length is 15 residues. DNA for the CDR3: TGTGCCAGCAGTCCCGGGGGGCCCTTATCCTACGAGCAGTTCTTC. Protein: CASSPGGPLSYEQFF.

This clonotype was seen at least ten times. The chain is built from TRBV6-1 and TRBJ2-5; TRBD2 matches 14 bases. Per germline, CDR1 MNHNS and CDR2 SASEGT. V shed 7 bases and J 4 bases; nucleotides not matched to a gene: 11. The CDR3 is 17 amino acids. CDR3 in amino acids: CASTHGTSGGGGETQYF. CDR3 DNA: TGTGCCAGCACCCATGGGACTAGCGGGGGTGGGGGAGAGACCCAGTACTTC.

CDR3 nucleotides: TGCGCCAGCAGCTTCTTTGGACAGGGCTATGAGCAGTTCTTC. Its protein is CASSFFGQGYEQFF. This chain uses TRBV5-1 with TRBJ2-5, with TRBD1 identical over 8 bases. The closer fit of TRBJ2-1 to the DNA end suggests the J call may be wrong. The CDR3 is made up of 14 amino acids. Germline loops: CDR1 SGHRS, CDR2 YFSETQ.

This chain connects TRBV4-1 to TRBJ1-5; no clear D gene. Trimming left V 3 bases short and J 9 bases short, with 12 bases between. The germline V gene encodes CDR1 MGHRA and CDR2 YSYEKL. The CDR3 has 13 residues. The CDR3 DNA follows: TGCGCCAGCAGCCATGCCATTCGGCGGCCCCAGCATTTT. Amino acids: CASSHAIRRPQHF.

This chain links TRBV12-3 or TRBV12-4 with TRBJ1-4; unclear D gene. The CDR3 has 12 amino acids. The V and J ends lost 8 bases and 11 bases respectively, with 15 bases between them. CDR3 coding DNA: TGTGCCAGCGGTACCCAGAGGGCCAAACTGTTTTTT. It is translated as CASGTQRAKLFF.

Only a few counts were recorded for this clonotype. The chain combines TRBV10-2 with TRBJ2-5; D gene ambiguous. The ends were cut back, 3 bases at V and 0 bases at J, with 14 bases in the middle. Looked up from germline, CDR1 is WSHSY and CDR2 is SAAADI. This CDR3 has 16 amino acids. CDR3 bases: TGCGCCAGCAGTGAAGAGCAGGACGGGTACCAAGAGACCCAGTACTTC. It yields the protein CASSEEQDGYQETQYF.

This chain connects TRBV4-3 to TRBJ1-5, with 8 nucleotides matching TRBD1. Losses at the gene ends were 0 bases for V and 6 bases for J; bases not matched to a gene: 1. The germline CDR1 and CDR2 sequences are LGHNA and YSLEER. The CDR3 spans 14 residues. CDR3 protein: CASSQDQGAQPQHF. CDR3 DNA sequence: TGCGCCAGCAGCCAAGATCAGGGGGCTCAGCCCCAGCATTTT.

The V and J genes are TRBV5-1 and TRBJ2-7, with D tentatively TRBD1 (6 bases). This CDR3 region has 13 residues. Germline V gene sequence: CDR1 SGHRS, CDR2 YFSETQ. V was clipped by 4 bases and J by 5 bases, with 13 bases between them. As DNA, the CDR3 is TGCGCCAGCAGCCTGGGACATGTAGACGAGCAGTACTTC. This translates into CASSLGHVDEQYF.

This clonotype was observed a handful of times. The rearrangement links TRBV6-1 to TRBJ1-5, with D uncertain. The germline V gene encodes CDR1 MNHNS and CDR2 SASEGT. The CDR3 sequence is 13 residues long. Trimming took off 3 bases at V and 9 bases at J, with 12 bases between the two ends. The CDR3 DNA reads as TGTGCCAGCAGTGAGGCCCGCTTAAGGCCCCAGCATTTT. Its protein is CASSEARLRPQHF.

The chain couples TRBV6-1 to TRBJ2-3, with 8 bases aligning to TRBD2. CDR1 is MNHNS and CDR2 is SASEGT in the germline V gene. The CDR3 totals 16 residues. After removal of 10 bases from V and 4 bases from J, the junction contained 16 bases not matched to a gene. This chain's CDR3 is CATLSTGRGGPDTQYF. For the CDR3, the DNA is TGTGCCACCCTCTCTACGGGCCGCGGGGGGCCAGATACGCAGTATTTT.

This rearrangement joins TRBV7-2 to TRBJ2-5; unclear D gene. Trimming took 6 bases from V and 9 from J, leaving 23 bases between them. CDR3 length: 15 amino acids. Germline assignment: CDR1 SGHTA and CDR2 FQGNSA. The CDR3 is CASSFRPDLQDPQYF. CDR3 nucleotides: TGTGCCAGCAGTTTTAGGCCTGACCTACAAGATCCCCAGTACTTC.

This clonotype was counted ten times or more. The chain joins TRBV6-1 to TRBJ1-4, with 9 bases identical to TRBD1. CDR3 length: 15 residues. V trimming: 6 bases; J trimming: 8 bases; junction bases outside the gene matches: 10. The germline gives CDR1 MNHNS, CDR2 SASEGT. CDR3 residues: CASRQSHRGREKLFF. CDR3 bases: TGTGCCAGCAGGCAGAGTCACAGGGGGCGGGAAAAACTGTTTTTT.

The V and J genes are TRBV20-1 and TRBJ2-2, with a tentative D call TRBD1 (5 bases). CDR1 and CDR2 (germline): DFQATT, SNEGSKA (reference sequence). V dropped 1 base and J dropped 6 bases, with 6 bases sitting between them. CDR3 length: 12 amino acids. The DNA of the CDR3 is TGCAGTGCTAGAGCAGGGTCCGGGGAGCTGTTTTTT. Translated, it gives CSARAGSGELFF.

There are many counts of this clonotype. The chain couples TRBV11-3 to TRBJ2-2; TRBD1 matches 8 bases. The CDR3 runs to 15 residues. V shed 5 bases, J shed 1 base, and the junction held 3 bases outside the gene matches. Germline CDR1 is SGHNT and CDR2 is YENEEA. The CDR3 DNA is TGTGCCAGCAGCCTTGACAGGGGGAACACCGGGGAGCTGTTTTTT. Translated: CASSLDRGNTGELFF.

The chain carries TRBV3-1 and TRBJ1-1; TRBD1 matches 8 bases. CDR1 and CDR2 from the germline V gene are LGHDT and YNNKEL (reference sequence). J gave up 1 base and V 2 bases, and 3 bases lay outside the gene matches. CDR3 length: 15 amino acids. The DNA for the CDR3 is TGTGCCAGCAGCCAAAGCGGGACAGGGAACACTGAAGCTTTCTTT. Its protein is CASSQSGTGNTEAFF.

The V and J genes are TRBV12-3 or TRBV12-4 and TRBJ2-1, with TRBD2 matching over 14 bases. V lost 5 bases, J lost 5 bases, and 5 bases stayed unmatched. The CDR3 loop spans 16 amino acids. This chain's CDR3 is CASSGGLAGVNNEQFF. DNA of the CDR3: TGTGCCAGCAGTGGGGGACTAGCGGGAGTCAACAATGAGCAGTTCTTC.

V usage is TRBV6-1 and J usage is TRBJ2-1; D is possibly TRBD2 (5 bases). The CDR3 spans 13 residues. With 11 bases removed from V and 10 bases from J, the gap between germline ends came to 21 bases. Germline loops: CDR1 MNHNS, CDR2 SASEGT. The CDR3 reads CAAGDYGSYEQFF. Here the CDR3 DNA reads TGTGCCGCAGGAGACTACGGCTCCTACGAGCAGTTCTTC.

This clonotype has more than one count but fewer than ten. The DNA of the CDR3 is TGTGCCAGCAGTTACTCCCCGGGAGAGCTAGAGCAGTACTTC. Protein: CASSYSPGELEQYF. The chain joins TRBV6-6 to TRBJ2-1; TRBD2 might be the D (6 bases). The J call may be in error: the DNA end matches TRBJ2-7 better. The CDR3 runs 14 residues. Per germline, CDR1 MNHNY and CDR2 SVGAGI (reference sequence).